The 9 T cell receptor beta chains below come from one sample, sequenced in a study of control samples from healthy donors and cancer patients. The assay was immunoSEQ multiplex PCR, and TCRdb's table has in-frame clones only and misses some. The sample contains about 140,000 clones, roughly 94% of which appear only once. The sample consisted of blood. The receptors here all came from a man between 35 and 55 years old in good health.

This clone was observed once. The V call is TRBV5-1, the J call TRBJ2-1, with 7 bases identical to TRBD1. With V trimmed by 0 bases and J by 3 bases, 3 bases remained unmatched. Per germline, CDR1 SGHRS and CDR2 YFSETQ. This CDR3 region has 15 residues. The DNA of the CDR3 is TGCGCCAGCAGCTTGGGGGGACAGTTCTACAATGAGCAGTTCTTC. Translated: CASSLGGQFYNEQFF. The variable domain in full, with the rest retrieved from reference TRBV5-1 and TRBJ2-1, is KAGVTQTPRYLIKTRGQQVTLSCSPISGHRSVSWYQQTPGQGLQFLFEYFSETQRNKGNFPGRFSGRQFSNSRSEMNVSTLELGDSALYLCASSLGGQFYNEQFFGPGTRLTVL.

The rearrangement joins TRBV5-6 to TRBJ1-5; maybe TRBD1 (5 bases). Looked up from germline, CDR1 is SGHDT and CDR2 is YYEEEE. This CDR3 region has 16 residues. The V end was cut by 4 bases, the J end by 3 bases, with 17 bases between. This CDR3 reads CASSTGAVLPNQPQHF. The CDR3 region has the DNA TGTGCCAGCAGCACCGGGGCTGTCTTACCCAATCAGCCCCAGCATTTT. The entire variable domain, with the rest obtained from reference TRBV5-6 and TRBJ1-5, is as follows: DAGVTQSPTHLIKTRGQQVTLRCSPKSGHDTVSWYQQALGQGPQFIFQYYEEEERQRGNFPDRFSGHQFPNYSSELNVNALLLGDSALYLCASSTGAVLPNQPQHFGDGTRLSIL.

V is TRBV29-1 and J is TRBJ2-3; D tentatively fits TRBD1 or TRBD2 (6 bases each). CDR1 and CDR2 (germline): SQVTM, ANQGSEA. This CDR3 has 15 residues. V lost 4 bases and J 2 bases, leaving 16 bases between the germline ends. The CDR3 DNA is TGCAGCGTTGGTGTACGGGGGCGTACCACAGATACGCAGTATTTT. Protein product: CSVGVRGRTTDTQYF.

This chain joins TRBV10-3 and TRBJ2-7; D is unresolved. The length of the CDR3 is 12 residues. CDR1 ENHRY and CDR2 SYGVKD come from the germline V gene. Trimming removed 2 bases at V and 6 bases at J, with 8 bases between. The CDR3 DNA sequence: TGTGCCATCAGTGAGGTCCTTTCCGAGCAGTACTTC. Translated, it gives CAISEVLSEQYF.

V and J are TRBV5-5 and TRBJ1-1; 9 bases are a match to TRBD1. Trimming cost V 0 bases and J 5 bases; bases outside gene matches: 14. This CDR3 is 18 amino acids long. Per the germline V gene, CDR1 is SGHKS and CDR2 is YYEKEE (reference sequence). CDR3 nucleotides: TGTGCCAGCAGCTTGGGAAGACTATGGGACAGGGATGATACTGAAGCTTTCTTT. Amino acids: CASSLGRLWDRDDTEAFF.

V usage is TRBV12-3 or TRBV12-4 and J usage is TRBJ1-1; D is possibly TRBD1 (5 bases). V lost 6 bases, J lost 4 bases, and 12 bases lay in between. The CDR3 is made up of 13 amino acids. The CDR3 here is CASRLGGITEAFF. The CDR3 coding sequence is TGTGCCAGCAGACTTGGGGGTATCACTGAAGCTTTCTTT.

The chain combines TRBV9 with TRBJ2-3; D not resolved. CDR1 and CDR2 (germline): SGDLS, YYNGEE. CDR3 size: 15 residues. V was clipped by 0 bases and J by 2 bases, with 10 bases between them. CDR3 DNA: TGTGCCAGCAGCGTAGGAGGTTGGAACACAGATACGCAGTATTTT. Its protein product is CASSVGGWNTDTQYF.

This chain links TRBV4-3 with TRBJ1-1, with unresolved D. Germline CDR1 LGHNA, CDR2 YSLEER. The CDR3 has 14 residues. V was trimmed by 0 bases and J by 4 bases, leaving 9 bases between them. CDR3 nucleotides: TGCGCCAGCAGCCAAGATAGATGGAGCACTGAAGCTTTCTTT. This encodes CASSQDRWSTEAFF.

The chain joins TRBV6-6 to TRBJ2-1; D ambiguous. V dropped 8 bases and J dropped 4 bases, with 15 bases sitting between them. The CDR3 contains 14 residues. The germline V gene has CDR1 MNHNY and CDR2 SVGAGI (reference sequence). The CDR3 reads CASSGPGFYNEQFF. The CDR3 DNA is TGTGCCAGCTCTGGGCCGGGCTTTTACAATGAGCAGTTCTTC.